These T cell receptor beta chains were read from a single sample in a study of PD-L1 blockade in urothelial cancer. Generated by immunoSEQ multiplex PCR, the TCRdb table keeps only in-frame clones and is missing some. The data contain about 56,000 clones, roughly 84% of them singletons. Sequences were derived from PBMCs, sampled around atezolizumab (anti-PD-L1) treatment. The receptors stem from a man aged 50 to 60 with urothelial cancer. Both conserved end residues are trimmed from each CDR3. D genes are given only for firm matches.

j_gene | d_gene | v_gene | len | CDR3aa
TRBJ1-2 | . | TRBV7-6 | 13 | ASSLAPGLDYGYT
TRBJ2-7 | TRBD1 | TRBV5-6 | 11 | ASSRDRSYEQY
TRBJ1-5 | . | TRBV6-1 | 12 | ASSEEGSSQPQH
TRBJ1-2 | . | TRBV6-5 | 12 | ASSYSGGNYGYT
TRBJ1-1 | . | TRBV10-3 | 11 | ASLTAPNTEAF
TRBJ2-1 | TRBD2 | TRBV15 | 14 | ATSRSGLAPNNEQF
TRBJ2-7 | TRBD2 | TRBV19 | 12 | ASSRLAGSYEQY
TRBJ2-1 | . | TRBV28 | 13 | ASSWGRRRSDEQF
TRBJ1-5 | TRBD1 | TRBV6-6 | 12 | ASSVQGGFRPQH
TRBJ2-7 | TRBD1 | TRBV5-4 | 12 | ASSMGQVSYEQY
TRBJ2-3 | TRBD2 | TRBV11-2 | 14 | ASSLGTSGGSNTQY
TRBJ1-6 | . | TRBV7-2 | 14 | ASSLALTGPNSPLH
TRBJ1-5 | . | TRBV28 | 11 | ASSSPPNQPQH
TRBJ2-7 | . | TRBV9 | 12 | ASSRTGGSYEQY
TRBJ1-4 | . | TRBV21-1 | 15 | ASSNVPRGRAPEKLF
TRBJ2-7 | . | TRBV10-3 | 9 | AIRTAYEQY
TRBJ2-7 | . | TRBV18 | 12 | ASSPPGARYEQY
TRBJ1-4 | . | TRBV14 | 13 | ASSQFTGTNEKLF
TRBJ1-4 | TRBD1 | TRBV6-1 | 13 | ASSEVRGRPEKLF
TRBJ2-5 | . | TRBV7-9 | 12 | ASSLKGDGETQY
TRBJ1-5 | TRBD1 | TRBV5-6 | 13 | ASRASGQLNQPQH
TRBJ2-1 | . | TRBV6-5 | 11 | ASSYSYLNEQF
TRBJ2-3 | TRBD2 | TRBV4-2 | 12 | ASSGLASTDTQY
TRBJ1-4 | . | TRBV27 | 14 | ASSSRTGQTYEKLF
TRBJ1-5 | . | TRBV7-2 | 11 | ASSLGRAQPQH
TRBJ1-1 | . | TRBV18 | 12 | ASSPPRLNTEAF
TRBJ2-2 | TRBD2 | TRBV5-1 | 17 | ASSLVTSGRPLNTGELF
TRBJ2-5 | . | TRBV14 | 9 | ASSQGGAQY
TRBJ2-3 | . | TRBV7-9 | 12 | ASSLAPEGDTQY
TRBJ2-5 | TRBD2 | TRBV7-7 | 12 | ASSVSGGQETQY
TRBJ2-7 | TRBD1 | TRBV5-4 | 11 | ASGRDRAYEQY
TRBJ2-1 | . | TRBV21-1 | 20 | ASSKGPRTSRHNPESYNEQF
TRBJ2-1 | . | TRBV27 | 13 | ASSPSVSSYNEQF
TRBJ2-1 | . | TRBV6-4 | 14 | ASSDVAPSSYNEQF
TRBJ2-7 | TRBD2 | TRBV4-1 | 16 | ASSQEGLAGGPSYEQY
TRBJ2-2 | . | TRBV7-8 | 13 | ASSLRDSNTGELF
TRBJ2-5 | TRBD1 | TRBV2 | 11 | ASGRDRAGTQY
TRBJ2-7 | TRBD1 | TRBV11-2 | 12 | ASSWGTGGYEQY
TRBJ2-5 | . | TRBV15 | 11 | ATSRGVTETQY
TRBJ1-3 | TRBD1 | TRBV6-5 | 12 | ASSDRHSGNTIY
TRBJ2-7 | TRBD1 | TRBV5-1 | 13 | ASSLSGQPSDEQY
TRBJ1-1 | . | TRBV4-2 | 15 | ASSQQNRDGENTEAF
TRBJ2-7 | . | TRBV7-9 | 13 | ASSHDTGTPYEQY
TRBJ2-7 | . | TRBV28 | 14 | ASSPYPQGGPYEQY
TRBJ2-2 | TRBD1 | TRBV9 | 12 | ASSSRQGNGELF
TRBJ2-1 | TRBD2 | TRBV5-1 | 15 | ASSFSLTSGSYNEQF
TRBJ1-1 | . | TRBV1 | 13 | TSSQEDSRKHEAF
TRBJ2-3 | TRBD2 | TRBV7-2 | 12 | ASSQGTRIYPQY
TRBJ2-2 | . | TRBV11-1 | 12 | ASSPTSYTGELF
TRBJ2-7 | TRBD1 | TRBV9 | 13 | ASSAGTGHDYEQY
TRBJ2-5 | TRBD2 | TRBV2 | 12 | ASSDWLAGETQY
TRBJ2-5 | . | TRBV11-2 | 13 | ASSLGRAGQETQY
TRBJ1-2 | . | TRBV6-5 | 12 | ASSYGVGAYGYT
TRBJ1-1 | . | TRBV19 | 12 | ASSTLDRNTEAF
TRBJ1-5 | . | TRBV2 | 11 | ASGVGLGGPQH